Presented here are 8 T cell receptor beta chains from one specimen sequenced in a study of breast tumors, draining lymph nodes, adjacent tissues. TCRdb re-derived calls from the multiplex PCR reads in MiXCR, one entry per CDR3 protein. The table shows about 32,000 distinct CDR3 sequences, with 36% occurring only once. The sample comprised breast tumor tissue. Receptors were obtained from a female donor with breast cancer. Some clones in this sample may be carry-over from other donors' samples.

This clonotype was counted at least ten times. V and J are TRBV10-2 and TRBJ2-7; 8 bases line up with TRBD1. The CDR3 is 12 residues long. Germline V gene data show CDR1 as WSHSY and CDR2 as SAAADI. The ends lost 7 bases at V and 3 bases at J; junction bases unmatched: 2. CDR3 sequence (DNA): TGCGCCAGCACCGGACAGGGCTACGAGCAGTACTTC. Translation gives CASTGQGYEQYF.

In the case of this clonotype: A single base separates this from a much larger clone, so it may be a read error. The V call is TRBV6-5, the J call TRBJ2-1, with TRBD1 matching 8 bases. V dropped 8 bases and J dropped 9; count of bases not matched to a gene: 6. The CDR3 spans 12 residues. Germline assignment: CDR1 MNHEY and CDR2 SVGAGI. The CDR3 spells CASGPGGREQFF. CDR3 in DNA: TGTGCCAGCGGTCCAGGGGGCCGTGAGCAGTTCTTC.

The rearrangement uses TRBV5-1 and TRBJ2-1, with 8 nucleotides matching TRBD2. The CDR3 runs 12 residues. Trimming cost V 4 bases and J 9 bases; bases outside gene matches: 3. Per the germline V gene, CDR1 is SGHRS and CDR2 is YFSETQ. As DNA, the CDR3 is TGCGCCAGCAGCATTAGCGGGATTGAGCAGTTCTTC. This sequence encodes CASSISGIEQFF. Based on the CDR3 plus reference TRBV5-1 and TRBJ2-1, the full variable domain is KAGVTQTPRYLIKTRGQQVTLSCSPISGHRSVSWYQQTPGQGLQFLFEYFSETQRNKGNFPGRFSGRQFSNSRSEMNVSTLELGDSALYLCASSISGIEQFFGPGTRLTVL.

This clonotype came up many times. V and J are TRBV4-2 and TRBJ2-3; D not certain. Trimming pared 1 base from V and 6 bases from J, leaving 8 bases between. Germline CDR1 reads LGHNA; CDR2 reads YNFKEQ. CDR3 length equals 13 residues. The CDR3 spells CASSQVIGDTQYF. The CDR3 nucleotides are TGTGCCAGCAGCCAAGTTATTGGGGATACGCAGTATTTT.

This chain joins TRBV7-9 and TRBJ2-7; D may be TRBD2 (7 bases). CDR1 SEHNR and CDR2 FQNEAQ come from the germline V gene (reference sequence). The V gene lost 5 bases and the J gene lost 4 bases, with 18 bases spanning the gap. This CDR3 has 15 amino acids. The CDR3 nucleotides are TGTGCCAGCAGCCCAGGCGGGGGCGTTTTGTACGAGCAGTACTTC. Its translation: CASSPGGGVLYEQYF.

The chain employs TRBV15 and TRBJ1-2; 10 nucleotides line up with TRBD1. J was trimmed by 4 bases and V by 3 bases; bases with no gene match: 2. Germline V CDR1 and CDR2: LNHNV, YYDKDF (reference sequence). This CDR3 spans 14 amino acids. The CDR3 region has the DNA TGTGCCACCAGCAGTAGGACAGGGGGCTATGGCTACACCTTC. It translates to CATSSRTGGYGYTF.

This clonotype was observed many times. This chain connects TRBV5-4 to TRBJ2-7, with 8 positions matching TRBD1. V lost 4 bases and J lost 6; bases outside the gene matches: 6. This CDR3 region has 13 residues. Germline V gene data show CDR1 as SGHNT and CDR2 as YYREEE (reference sequence). CDR3: CASSIGTGFEQYF. CDR3 in DNA: TGTGCCAGCAGCATAGGGACAGGTTTCGAGCAGTACTTC.

This sequence joins TRBV28 and TRBJ2-1; possibly TRBD1 for D (5 bases). Trimming shortened V by 6 bases and J by 6 bases, and 9 bases separated the two germline ends. The CDR3 contains 12 residues. Per the germline V gene, CDR1 is MDHEN and CDR2 is SYDVKM. The CDR3 protein is CASRYRTNEQFF. The CDR3 nucleotides are TGTGCCAGCAGATACAGGACCAATGAGCAGTTCTTC.